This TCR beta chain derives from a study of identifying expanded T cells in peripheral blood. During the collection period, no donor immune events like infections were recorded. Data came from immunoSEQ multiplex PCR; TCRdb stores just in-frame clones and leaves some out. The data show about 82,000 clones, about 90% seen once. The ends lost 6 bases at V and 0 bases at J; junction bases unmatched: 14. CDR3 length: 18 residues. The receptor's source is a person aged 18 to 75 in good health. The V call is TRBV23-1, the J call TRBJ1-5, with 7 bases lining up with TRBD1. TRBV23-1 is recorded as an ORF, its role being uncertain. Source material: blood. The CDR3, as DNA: TGCGCCAGCAGCCCAACAGGGGAGGGGCGGGATAGCAATCAGCCCCAGCATTTT. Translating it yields CASSPTGEGRDSNQPQHF.